This passage covers 19 T cell receptor beta chains from one sample sequenced in a study of vaccination and CD4 T cells after COVID-19. Via MiXCR, TCRdb re-called the PCR reads, giving one row per CDR3 protein. In the table there are approximately 19,000 distinct CDR3 sequences, 55% to 65% of which are singletons. The sequencing here drew on CD4+ T cells from blood, taken before SARS-CoV-2 vaccination. All receptors come from a human donor who had recovered from COVID-19.

The chain uses TRBV7-9 and TRBJ2-5; the match to TRBD1 covers 8 bases. Germline lookup yields CDR1 SEHNR and CDR2 FQNEAQ (reference sequence). The V and J ends lost 8 bases and 0 bases, in that order; junction bases with no gene match: 5. The length of the CDR3 is 14 residues. Here the CDR3 DNA reads TGTGCCAGCGGGGGGACAGGCCACCAAGAGACCCAGTACTTC. Translating gives CASGGTGHQETQYF.

This chain links TRBV7-2 with TRBJ2-1; 7 nucleotides line up with TRBD2. The CDR3 runs to 15 residues. Trimming took 3 bases from V and 3 from J; bases not matched to a gene: 5. Germline lookup yields CDR1 SGHTA and CDR2 FQGNSA. The CDR3 DNA reads as TGTGCCAGCAGCTTTGACGGGAGGATCTACAATGAGCAGTTCTTC. Amino acids: CASSFDGRIYNEQFF.

This clonotype was counted a few times. The CDR3 here is CSARDQRAGGGTDTQYF. Here the CDR3 DNA reads TGCAGTGCTAGAGATCAAAGAGCGGGAGGGGGCACAGATACGCAGTATTTT. V usage is TRBV20-1 and J usage is TRBJ2-3, with 10 bases matching TRBD2. Germline-derived CDR1 and CDR2 are DFQATT and SNEGSKA (reference sequence). V shed 0 bases and J 1 base; nucleotides not matched to a gene: 7. The CDR3 runs 17 residues.

A few counts support this clonotype. This chain connects TRBV27 to TRBJ2-5; D call uncertain. CDR1 MNHEY and CDR2 SMNVEV come from the germline V gene (reference sequence). The V end was cut by 0 bases, the J end by 2 bases, with 10 bases between. The CDR3 consists of 15 residues. CDR3 in DNA: TGTGCCAGCAGTTTATCGGGCTACCGACAAGAGACCCAGTACTTC. It codes for CASSLSGYRQETQYF.

The chain recombines TRBV20-1 with TRBJ1-5, with a possible D match to TRBD1 (6 bases). This CDR3 has 17 amino acids. The V and J ends lost 2 bases and 0 bases respectively, with 17 bases between them. Germline V gene lookup returns CDR1 DFQATT and CDR2 SNEGSKA (reference sequence). This CDR3 reads CSARSGGGFYSNQPQHF. The CDR3 DNA follows: TGCAGTGCTAGATCCGGGGGGGGCTTTTATAGCAATCAGCCCCAGCATTTT.

The chain links TRBV27 to TRBJ1-5, with a weak D call TRBD1 (5 bases). The CDR3 is made up of 16 amino acids. The germline V and J ends were trimmed by 0 bases and 9 bases, with 18 bases remaining between them. Per germline, CDR1 MNHEY and CDR2 SMNVEV (reference sequence). As DNA, the CDR3 is TGTGCCAGCAGTTTATCTCGGGGCGATTCGGTGCTGCCCCAGCATTTT. This gives the protein CASSLSRGDSVLPQHF.

The table lists this clonotype with a count of one. The chain uses TRBV24-1 and TRBJ2-2; 7 bases agree with TRBD1. The V gene end was trimmed by 3 bases and the J gene end by 2 bases; junction bases not matched to a gene: 5. There are 16 residues in the CDR3. The germline V gene has CDR1 KGHDR and CDR2 SFDVKD. The CDR3 region has the DNA TGTGCCACCAGTGATCCCGGGACAGCTAACACCGGGGAGCTGTTTTTT. It yields the protein CATSDPGTANTGELFF.

The chain uses TRBV6-1 and TRBJ1-3; no reliable D call. The V gene lost 8 bases and the J gene lost 4 bases, with 18 bases spanning the gap. CDR1 MNHNS and CDR2 SASEGT come from the germline V gene. This CDR3 comprises 15 residues. CDR3 loop: CASGLSGRPGNTIYF. The CDR3 nucleotides are TGTGCCAGCGGCTTAAGTGGGCGCCCCGGAAACACCATATATTTT.

The chain recombines TRBV7-3 with TRBJ2-3; D remains ambiguous. CDR1 and CDR2 (germline): SGHTA, FQGTGA. This CDR3 contains 15 residues. V was shortened by 5 bases and J by 3 bases, with 15 bases between the two germline ends. CDR3 sequence: CASSLLGQATDTQYF. CDR3 coding DNA: TGTGCCAGCAGCCTGCTTGGGCAGGCGACAGATACGCAGTATTTT.

Only a few counts were recorded for this clonotype. The CDR3 is CAIKGGVNTEAFF. The CDR3 DNA sequence: TGTGCCATAAAAGGGGGGGTGAACACTGAAGCTTTCTTT. The chain uses TRBV7-9 and TRBJ1-1; the D gene is possibly TRBD1 (6 bases). CDR1 SEHNR and CDR2 FQNEAQ come from the germline V gene (reference sequence). The V and J ends lost 10 bases and 0 bases respectively, with 12 bases between them. The length of the CDR3 is 13 residues.

The rearrangement links TRBV20-1 to TRBJ2-2, with D possibly matching TRBD2 (6 bases). Germline V CDR1 and CDR2: DFQATT, SNEGSKA (reference sequence). V was clipped by 5 bases and J by 6 bases, with 10 bases between them. This CDR3 is 12 amino acids long. DNA for the CDR3: TGCAGTGCTTCAAGACTAGCCGGGGAGCTGTTTTTT. Its translation is CSASRLAGELFF.

This clonotype was observed a few times. This sequence joins TRBV6-1 and TRBJ2-5, with D perhaps TRBD1 (6 bases). Germline CDR1 is MNHNS and CDR2 is SASEGT. The CDR3 spans 13 residues. V was cut by 5 bases and J by 9 bases, with 16 bases left in between. CDR3 nucleotide sequence: TGTGCCAGCAGTCGGACGGAGGACAGACCCCAGTACTTC. As protein: CASSRTEDRPQYF.

The V and J genes are TRBV6-1 and TRBJ2-2; 7 nucleotides match TRBD2. This CDR3 comprises 12 residues. V gave up 8 bases and J gave up 8 bases; unmatched junction bases: 5. Germline V gene data show CDR1 as MNHNS and CDR2 as SASEGT. CDR3 sequence: CASVAGGGELFF. The DNA of the CDR3 is TGTGCCAGCGTAGCGGGTGGGGGGGAGCTGTTTTTT.

The chain couples TRBV5-4 to TRBJ2-5; the match to TRBD1 covers 7 bases. Germline assignment: CDR1 SGHNT and CDR2 YYREEE (reference sequence). The CDR3 spans 15 residues. The V segment lost 2 bases and the J segment 0 bases; nucleotides outside the gene matches: 4. CDR3 coding DNA: TGTGCCAGCAGCTTTAACAGGGGAAACCAAGAGACCCAGTACTTC. Translating it yields CASSFNRGNQETQYF.

Comment on this clonotype: An end of the junction does not agree with germline; a read error may underlie this. This chain uses TRBV7-9 with TRBJ2-4; D may be TRBD1 or TRBD2 (5 bases each). The germline gives CDR1 SEHNR, CDR2 FQNEAQ (reference sequence). There are 12 residues in the CDR3. The CDR3 DNA reads as TGTGCCAGCAGCAGAGGGGAGCAAACCTTCCACTTC. The encoded protein is CASSRGEQTFHF.

The gene calls are TRBV6-5 and TRBJ1-6, with D unclear. V was clipped by 2 bases and J by 8 bases, with 10 bases between them. The V gene's germline CDR1 is MNHEY and CDR2 SVGAGI. The CDR3 has 14 residues. CDR3 DNA: TGTGCCAGCAGTTACAGGGTCTGGGATTCACCCCTCCACTTT. Residues: CASSYRVWDSPLHF.

This clonotype was observed a handful of times. This chain links TRBV11-3 with TRBJ1-5, with D tentatively TRBD1 (6 bases). The CDR3 is made up of 15 amino acids. Per germline, CDR1 SGHNT and CDR2 YENEEA. Trimming left V 4 bases short and J 1 base short, with 11 bases between. The CDR3 is CASSSWGQSNQPQHF. CDR3 nucleotides: TGTGCCAGCAGCTCATGGGGACAAAGCAATCAGCCCCAGCATTTT.

V usage is TRBV20-1 and J usage is TRBJ2-7; D is perhaps TRBD2 (6 bases). The CDR3 has 12 amino acids. Germline values: CDR1 DFQATT, CDR2 SNEGSKA (reference sequence). This CDR3 reads CGGTGDGYEQYF. The CDR3, as DNA: TGCGGGGGGACCGGAGATGGTTACGAGCAGTACTTC.

This sequence joins TRBV15 and TRBJ2-3, with D possibly called TRBD1 or TRBD2 (5 bases each). Trimming took off 4 bases at V and 6 bases at J, with 14 bases between the two ends. The germline gives CDR1 LNHNV, CDR2 YYDKDF (reference sequence). The CDR3 spans 14 residues. CDR3 nucleotides: TGTGCCACCAGCACCGGGACCATTCCGGATACGCAGTATTTT. Translation: CATSTGTIPDTQYF.